The next 7 T cell receptor beta chains were all read from a single sample in a study of blood T cell repertoires in COVID-19. Assay: immunoSEQ multiplex PCR; the TCRdb copy retains only in-frame clones and omits some. The sample shows approximately 84,000 clones, over 65% of them seen only once. The sample comprised peripheral blood. The receptors were sampled from a human donor in a cohort sampled during active COVID-19.

The V and J genes are TRBV5-1 and TRBJ1-4, with no clear D. Germline CDR1 reads SGHRS; CDR2 reads YFSETQ. The length of the CDR3 is 15 residues. V was pared by 4 bases and J by 0 bases, with 10 bases between. CDR3 residues: CASSVTGTTNEKLFF. In DNA, the CDR3 is TGCGCCAGCAGCGTCACCGGGACAACTAATGAAAAACTGTTTTTT. Supplemented by reference TRBV5-1 and TRBJ1-4, the full variable domain reads KAGVTQTPRYLIKTRGQQVTLSCSPISGHRSVSWYQQTPGQGLQFLFEYFSETQRNKGNFPGRFSGRQFSNSRSEMNVSTLELGDSALYLCASSVTGTTNEKLFFGSGTQLSVL.

This chain joins TRBV6-5 and TRBJ2-1; no firm D call. Looked up from germline, CDR1 is MNHEY and CDR2 is SVGAGI. Trimming cost V 5 bases and J 4 bases, with 15 bases left between them. The CDR3 covers 15 residues. This chain's CDR3 is CASSLSTRNYNEQFF. The CDR3 DNA follows: TGTGCCAGCAGTCTTTCGACACGAAATTACAATGAGCAGTTCTTC.

J is TRBJ1-4 and V is TRBV9; 9 nucleotides line up with TRBD1. The J segment lost 5 bases and the V segment lost 3 bases, leaving 5 bases of the junction unmatched. Germline lookup yields CDR1 SGDLS and CDR2 YYNGEE. The CDR3 extends over 15 amino acids. CDR3: CASSDRQGGNEKLFF. CDR3 coding DNA: TGTGCCAGCAGCGACCGACAGGGGGGAAATGAAAAACTGTTTTTT.

The chain employs TRBV10-2 and TRBJ2-5, with TRBD1 identical over 10 bases. With 6 bases clipped from V and 3 bases from J, the junction kept 4 bases outside the gene matches. Germline V gene data show CDR1 as WSHSY and CDR2 as SAAADI. The CDR3 sequence is 14 residues long. This CDR3 is CASSDRGREETQYF. DNA for the CDR3: TGCGCCAGCAGCGACAGGGGGCGGGAAGAGACCCAGTACTTC.

The chain links TRBV28 to TRBJ2-7; TRBD1 matches at 7 bases. CDR1 MDHEN and CDR2 SYDVKM come from the germline V gene. The CDR3 spans 14 residues. The V gene end was trimmed by 5 bases and the J gene end by 3 bases; junction bases not matched to a gene: 7. CDR3 bases: TGTGCCAGCAGTACCCCGGACAGGCACTACGAGCAGTACTTC. Amino acid sequence: CASSTPDRHYEQYF.

This chain connects TRBV6-1 to TRBJ1-1; no clear D gene. Germline V gives CDR1 MNHNS, CDR2 SASEGT. The CDR3 spans 14 residues. V was pared by 3 bases and J by 3 bases, with 11 bases between. The CDR3 sequence: CASSEAGPDTEAFF. The CDR3 nucleotides are TGTGCCAGCAGTGAGGCGGGCCCCGACACTGAAGCTTTCTTT.

The CDR3 spells CASSLYRDNDEQYF. DNA for the CDR3: TGTGCCAGCAGCTTGTACAGGGACAACGACGAGCAGTACTTC. V usage is TRBV5-5 and J usage is TRBJ2-7; D might be TRBD1 (6 bases). The CDR3 totals 14 residues. Germline V CDR1 and CDR2: SGHKS, YYEKEE (reference sequence). With 1 base removed from V and 5 bases from J, the gap between germline ends came to 13 bases.